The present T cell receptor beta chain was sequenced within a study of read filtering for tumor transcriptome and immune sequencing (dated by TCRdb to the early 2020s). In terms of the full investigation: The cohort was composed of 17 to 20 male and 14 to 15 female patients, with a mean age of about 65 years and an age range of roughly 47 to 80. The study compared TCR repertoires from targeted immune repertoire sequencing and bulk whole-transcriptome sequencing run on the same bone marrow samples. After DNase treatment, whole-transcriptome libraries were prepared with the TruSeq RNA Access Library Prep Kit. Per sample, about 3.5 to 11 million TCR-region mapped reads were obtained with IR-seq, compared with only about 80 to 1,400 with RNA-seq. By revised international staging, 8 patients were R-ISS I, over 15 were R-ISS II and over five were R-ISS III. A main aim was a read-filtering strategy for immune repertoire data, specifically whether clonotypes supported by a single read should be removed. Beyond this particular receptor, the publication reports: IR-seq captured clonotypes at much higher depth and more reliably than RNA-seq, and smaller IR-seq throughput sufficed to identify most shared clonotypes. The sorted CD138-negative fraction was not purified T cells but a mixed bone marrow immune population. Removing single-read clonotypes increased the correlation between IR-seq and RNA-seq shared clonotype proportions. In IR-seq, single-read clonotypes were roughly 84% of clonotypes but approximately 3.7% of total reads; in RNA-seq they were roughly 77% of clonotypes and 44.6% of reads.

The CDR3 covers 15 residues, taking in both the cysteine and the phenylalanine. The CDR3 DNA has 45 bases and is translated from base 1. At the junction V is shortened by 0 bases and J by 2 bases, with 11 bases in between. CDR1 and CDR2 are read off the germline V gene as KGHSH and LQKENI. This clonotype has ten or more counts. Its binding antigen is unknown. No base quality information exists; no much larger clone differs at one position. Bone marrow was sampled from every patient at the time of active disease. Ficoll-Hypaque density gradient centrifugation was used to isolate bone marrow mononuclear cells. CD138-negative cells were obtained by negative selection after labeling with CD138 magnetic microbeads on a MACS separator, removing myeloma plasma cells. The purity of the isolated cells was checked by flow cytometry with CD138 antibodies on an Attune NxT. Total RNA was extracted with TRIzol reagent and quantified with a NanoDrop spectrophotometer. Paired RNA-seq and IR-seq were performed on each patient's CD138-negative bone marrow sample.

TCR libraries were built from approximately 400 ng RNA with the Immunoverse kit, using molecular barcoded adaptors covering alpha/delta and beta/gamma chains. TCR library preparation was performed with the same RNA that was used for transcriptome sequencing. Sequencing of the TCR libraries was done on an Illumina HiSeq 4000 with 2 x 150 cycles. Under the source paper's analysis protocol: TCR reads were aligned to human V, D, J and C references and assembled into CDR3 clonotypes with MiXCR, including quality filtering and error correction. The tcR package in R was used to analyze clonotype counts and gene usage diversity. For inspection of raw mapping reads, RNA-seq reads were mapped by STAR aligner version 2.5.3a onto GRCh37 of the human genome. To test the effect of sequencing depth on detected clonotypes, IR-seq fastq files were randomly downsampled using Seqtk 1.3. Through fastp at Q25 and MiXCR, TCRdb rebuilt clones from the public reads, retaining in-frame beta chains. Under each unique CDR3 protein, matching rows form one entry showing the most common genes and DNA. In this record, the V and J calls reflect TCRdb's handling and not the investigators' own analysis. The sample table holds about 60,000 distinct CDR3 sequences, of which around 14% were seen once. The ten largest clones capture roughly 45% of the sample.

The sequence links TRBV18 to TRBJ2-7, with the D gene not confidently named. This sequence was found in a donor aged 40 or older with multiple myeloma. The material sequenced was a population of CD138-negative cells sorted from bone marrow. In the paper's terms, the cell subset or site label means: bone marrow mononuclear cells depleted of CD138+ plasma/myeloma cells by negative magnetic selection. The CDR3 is CASSPPVDAAYEQYF. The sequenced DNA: TGTGCCAGCTCACCACCGGTAGACGCCGCCTACGAGCAGTACTTC.